Many counts were recorded for the clone carrying this T cell receptor (beta chain). Its target is not known. The sample belongs to a study of T cells in Graves' hyperthyroidism and ophthalmopathy. Whole-study results and caveats: Expanded thyroid clonotypes (above 0.001) were mostly also found in blood.

Patients aged 18 to 65 with hyperthyroidism were newly diagnosed, with duration under 2 months. TCR beta CDR3 region amplification was performed from RNA transcripts. The primer set for the first-round RT-PCR of the TCR CDR3 was HTBI. One entry per CDR3 protein results from TCRdb running MiXCR on the multiplex PCR reads. The repertoire includes hundreds of thousands of distinct CDR3 sequences, over 35% of them detected once, and 7.5% to 9.5% sits in the top ten. The germline CDR1 and CDR2 sequences are DFQATT and SNEGSKA (reference sequence). J lost 6 bases, V lost 0 bases, and 11 bases had no gene match. The length of the CDR3 is 16 residues.

The chain joins TRBV20-1 to TRBJ1-5, with 7 bases lining up with TRBD1. The sample consisted of blood. The TCR was taken from a man aged 18 to 35 with Graves' hyperthyroidism. The CDR3 DNA reads as TGCAGTGCTAGAGACCTGGGTGGGCAGGGGGGTCAGCCCCAGCATTTT. Translated: CSARDLGGQGGQPQHF.